The entry below describes one T cell receptor beta chain. The antigen remains unidentified. The source of the sample is a study of human versus mouse CDR3 diversity and MHC coevolution. Study at large: The immunoSEQ assay reportedly detects one in 200,000 T cells. Study conclusions and caveats: Among all groups, most of the three human donors showed least clonal inequality.

TCRdb keeps only in-frame clones here, not all; method: immunoSEQ multiplex PCR. The sample shows 80,000 or so clones, about 93% of them seen only once. Germline values: CDR1 SGDLS, CDR2 YYNGEE. The ends lost 4 bases at V and 10 bases at J; junction bases unmatched: 6. The CDR3 runs to 14 residues. The receptor's source is a person between 25 and 69 years old in good health. The sample comprised naive CD4+ T cells from blood. Subset denoted: CD45RO-negative CD62L-positive naive CD4 T cells. V and J are TRBV9 and TRBJ1-6; 9 bases line up with TRBD1. The CDR3 sequence is CASSSRTGVSPLHF. CDR3 bases: TGTGCCAGCAGCTCTAGGACAGGGGTCTCACCCCTCCACTTT.